These 22 T cell receptor beta chains were all obtained from the same sample, sequenced in a study of T cells in Graves' hyperthyroidism and ophthalmopathy. The investigators amplified TCR beta CDR3 regions from RNA transcripts. HTBI primers were the set used in a first-round RT-PCR of the TCR CDR3. TCRdb recomputed calls from the multiplex PCR reads with MiXCR, one row per CDR3 protein. The sample shows under 350,000 distinct CDR3 sequences, around 20% of them seen only once. Material: blood. Source of these receptors: a woman in her forties or fifties with Graves' hyperthyroidism.

This clonotype was seen at least ten times. The V call is TRBV9, the J call TRBJ2-2, with D possibly being TRBD2 (6 bases). The V gene's germline CDR1 is SGDLS and CDR2 YYNGEE. Trimming took off 4 bases at V and 3 bases at J, with 13 bases between the two ends. The CDR3 length is 15 residues. CDR3 protein: CASSSRDSYTGELFF. DNA of the CDR3: TGTGCCAGCAGCAGCCGGGACTCTTACACCGGGGAGCTGTTTTTT.

This clonotype was counted a few times. The chain is built from TRBV19 and TRBJ1-1; weak D call: TRBD1 (5 bases). CDR1 and CDR2 from the germline V gene are LNHDA and SQIVND (reference sequence). The germline V and J ends were trimmed by 5 bases and 4 bases, with 11 bases remaining between them. The CDR3 spans 13 residues. CDR3 sequence reads: CASSRSGFTEAFF. CDR3 DNA sequence: TGTGCCAGTAGTCGGTCAGGGTTCACTGAAGCTTTCTTT.

This clonotype was recorded many times. The chain has TRBV5-1 and TRBJ2-6, with TRBD1 matching 12 bases. This CDR3 has 16 residues. V lost 9 bases and J lost 3; bases outside the gene matches: 7. Looked up from germline, CDR1 is SGHRS and CDR2 is YFSETQ. The CDR3 region has the DNA TGCGCCACCCGGGGACAGGGGGCCGGTGGGGCCAACGTCCTGACTTTC. Translated, it gives CATRGQGAGGANVLTF.

This chain uses TRBV19 with TRBJ1-1, with 9 bases aligning to TRBD1. The germline V gene has CDR1 LNHDA and CDR2 SQIVND (reference sequence). V shed 7 bases, J shed 4 bases, and the junction held 4 bases outside the gene matches. There are 13 residues in the CDR3. The DNA for the CDR3 is TGTGCCAGTACCCAGACAGGGGGCACTGAAGCTTTCTTT. Residues: CASTQTGGTEAFF.

This clonotype was detected many times. The rearrangement uses TRBV5-1 and TRBJ2-2; D not certain. Per the germline V gene, CDR1 is SGHRS and CDR2 is YFSETQ. The CDR3 runs 13 residues. V was shortened by 0 bases and J by 6 bases, with 6 bases between the two germline ends. The CDR3 reads CASSLGRSGELFF. Here the CDR3 DNA reads TGCGCCAGCAGCTTGGGTAGATCCGGGGAGCTGTTTTTT.

The chain is built from TRBV27 and TRBJ2-1, with D maybe TRBD2 (6 bases). Deletions cut 8 bases from V and 0 bases from J, with 8 bases between. CDR3 length: 13 residues. Germline-derived CDR1 and CDR2 are MNHEY and SMNVEV (reference sequence). The CDR3 protein is CASGRSSYNEQFF. The CDR3 DNA sequence: TGTGCCAGCGGGAGGAGCTCCTACAATGAGCAGTTCTTC.

The chain recombines TRBV6-1 with TRBJ1-3; D unclear. Germline CDR1 is MNHNS and CDR2 is SASEGT. The CDR3 length is 12 residues. Trimming took off 6 bases at V and 5 bases at J, with 8 bases between the two ends. CDR3 sequence reads: CASRGNRNTIYF. The CDR3 DNA reads as TGTGCCAGCAGGGGGAATCGAAACACCATATATTTT.

This clonotype was detected ten times or more. The chain couples TRBV7-3 to TRBJ1-1, with D possibly TRBD1 on 5 matching bases. The CDR3 totals 15 residues. V was clipped by 0 bases and J by 5 bases, with 13 bases between them. Germline V gene data show CDR1 as SGHTA and CDR2 as FQGTGA. CDR3 DNA sequence: TGTGCCAGCAGCTTAACTCCGGCAGGGCGGACTGAAGCTTTCTTT. This translates into CASSLTPAGRTEAFF.

The chain joins TRBV20-1 to TRBJ2-3; the match to TRBD2 covers 8 bases. This CDR3 contains 14 residues. Germline V CDR1 and CDR2: DFQATT, SNEGSKA (reference sequence). CDR3 coding DNA: TGCAGCTATCAAGCCGGGGGGGCAACAGATACGCAGTATTTT. Translating gives CSYQAGGATDTQYF.

The genes are TRBV11-1 and TRBJ2-5; TRBD2 agrees at 12 bases. This CDR3 has 16 amino acids. Losses at the gene ends were 4 bases for V and 2 bases for J; bases not matched to a gene: 5. Germline V CDR1 and CDR2: SGHAT, FQDESV (reference sequence). As DNA, the CDR3 is TGTGCCAGCAGCTCCACTAGCGGGAGGCAGCAAGAGACCCAGTACTTC. Amino acid sequence: CASSSTSGRQQETQYF.

A few counts support this clonotype. The chain uses TRBV7-3 and TRBJ2-2, with no clear D. The CDR3 length is 14 residues. The V end was cut by 4 bases, the J end by 0 bases, with 6 bases between. The germline V gene has CDR1 SGHTA and CDR2 FQGTGA. The CDR3 nucleotides read TGTGCCAGCAGCTCGACAACGAACACCGGGGAGCTGTTTTTT. Protein: CASSSTTNTGELFF.

This clonotype was counted many times. The chain carries TRBV12-3 or TRBV12-4 and TRBJ2-7; TRBD1 agrees at 7 bases. V lost 5 bases and J lost 4; bases outside the gene matches: 8. The length of the CDR3 is 14 residues. CDR3 nucleotide sequence: TGTGCCAGCAGTCTGACAGGGACCCCTTACGAGCAGTACTTC. Protein sequence: CASSLTGTPYEQYF.

This clonotype was seen at least ten times. This sequence joins TRBV28 and TRBJ2-7; 8 bases line up with TRBD1. After removal of 3 bases from V and 7 bases from J, the junction contained 8 bases not matched to a gene. Germline V gene data show CDR1 as MDHEN and CDR2 as SYDVKM. The length of the CDR3 is 14 residues. CDR3 sequence reads: CASSFADRGNEQYF. CDR3 bases: TGTGCCAGCAGTTTCGCCGACAGGGGTAATGAGCAGTACTTC.

This clonotype was picked up many times. The J gene is TRBJ2-7, the V gene TRBV5-1; D is ambiguous. Per germline, CDR1 SGHRS and CDR2 YFSETQ. The V end lost 0 bases, the J end lost 7 bases, and 14 bases lay between the germline ends. This CDR3 spans 14 amino acids. The CDR3 region has the DNA TGCGCCAGCAGCTTGGCCCAAGGGTCACGTGAGCAGTACTTC. Its protein is CASSLAQGSREQYF.

The J gene is TRBJ2-1, the V gene TRBV5-1, with 7 bases lining up with TRBD1. Trimming cost V 2 bases and J 9 bases; bases outside gene matches: 8. Germline V gives CDR1 SGHRS, CDR2 YFSETQ. The CDR3 has 14 amino acids. Here the CDR3 reads CASSFSEGATEQFF. CDR3 bases: TGCGCCAGCAGCTTTAGCGAGGGGGCCACTGAGCAGTTCTTC.

This chain connects TRBV28 to TRBJ2-7; no clear D. Germline assignment: CDR1 MDHEN and CDR2 SYDVKM. Trimming stripped 5 bases from V and 5 bases from J, with 7 bases between. The CDR3 length is 11 residues. The CDR3 loop is CASSVDDEQYF. The CDR3 DNA is TGTGCCAGCAGTGTCGATGACGAGCAGTACTTC.

V usage is TRBV18 and J usage is TRBJ2-6; 7 bases map to TRBD1. There are 18 residues in the CDR3. The V gene end was trimmed by 5 bases and the J gene end by 1 base; junction bases not matched to a gene: 11. Per the germline V gene, CDR1 is KGHSH and CDR2 is LQKENI. The chain's CDR3 is CASSSADRRLSGANVLTF. The CDR3 DNA is TGTGCCAGCTCATCGGCGGACAGGAGATTATCTGGGGCCAACGTCCTGACTTTC. The complete variable domain, with remaining parts taken from reference TRBV18 and TRBJ2-6, reads NAGVMQNPRHLVRRRGQEARLRCSPMKGHSHVYWYRQLPEEGLKFMVYLQKENIIDESGMPKERFSAEFPKEGPSILRIQQVVRGDSAAYFCASSSADRRLSGANVLTFGAGSRLTVL.

This clonotype was observed many times. The rearrangement links TRBV20-1 to TRBJ2-2; 10 bases agree with TRBD2. Germline CDR1 and CDR2: DFQATT and SNEGSKA (reference sequence). There are 15 residues in the CDR3. J gave up 4 bases and V 1 base, and 3 bases lay outside the gene matches. CDR3 protein: CSARVSGRSTGELFF. The CDR3 DNA sequence: TGCAGTGCTAGAGTTAGCGGGAGGTCCACCGGGGAGCTGTTTTTT.

This clonotype has a count of ten or more. This CDR3 reads CASSLSGQRYGYTF. The CDR3 DNA reads TGTGCCAGCAGTTTATCGGGACAGCGCTATGGCTACACCTTC. V and J are TRBV27 and TRBJ1-2; 7 bases match TRBD1. V trimming: 0 bases; J trimming: 4 bases; junction bases outside the gene matches: 2. There are 14 residues in the CDR3. From germline, CDR1 is MNHEY and CDR2 SMNVEV (reference sequence).

This clonotype was counted only a few times. The rearrangement uses TRBV4-1 and TRBJ2-2; 7 positions match TRBD1. The germline gives CDR1 MGHRA, CDR2 YSYEKL. CDR3 size: 16 residues. With V trimmed by 5 bases and J by 1 base, 7 bases remained unmatched. CDR3 protein: CASSYSGTVNTGELFF. The CDR3 bases are TGCGCCAGCAGCTACTCCGGGACAGTGAACACCGGGGAGCTGTTTTTT.

This clonotype came up many times. The chain employs TRBV12-3 or TRBV12-4 and TRBJ1-4; possibly TRBD1 for D (6 bases). The CDR3 extends over 15 amino acids. The germline V and J ends were trimmed by 10 bases and 6 bases, with 21 bases remaining between them. In DNA form, the CDR3 reads TGTGCCACCAAACCCAGGGGCTTGATGTATGAAAAACTGTTTTTT. Encoded protein: CATKPRGLMYEKLFF.

The V and J genes are TRBV6-6 and TRBJ2-3; 12 bases match TRBD2. The CDR3 loop spans 14 amino acids. Germline trimming cut 2 bases from V and 10 bases from J; bases unmatched to any gene: 4. The V gene's germline CDR1 is MNHNY and CDR2 SVGAGI (reference sequence). This chain's CDR3 is CASSYRTSGDAQYF. The CDR3, as DNA: TGTGCCAGCAGTTACCGGACTAGCGGGGATGCGCAGTATTTT.